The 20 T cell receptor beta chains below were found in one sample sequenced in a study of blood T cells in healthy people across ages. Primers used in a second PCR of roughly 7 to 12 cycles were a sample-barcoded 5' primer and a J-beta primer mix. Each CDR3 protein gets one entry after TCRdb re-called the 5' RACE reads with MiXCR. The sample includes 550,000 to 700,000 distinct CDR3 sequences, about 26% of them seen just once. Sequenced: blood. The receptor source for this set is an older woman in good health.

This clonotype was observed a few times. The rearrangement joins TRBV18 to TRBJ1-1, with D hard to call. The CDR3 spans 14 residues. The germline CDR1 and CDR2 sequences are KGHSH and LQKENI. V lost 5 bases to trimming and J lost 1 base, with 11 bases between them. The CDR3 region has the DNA TGTGCCAGCTCAACCGGACTGAAGAACACTGAAGCTTTCTTT. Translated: CASSTGLKNTEAFF.

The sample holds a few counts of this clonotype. The CDR3 reads CASSLVAGKYGYTF. The CDR3 nucleotides are TGCGCCAGCAGCTTGGTAGCAGGGAAGTACGGCTACACCTTC. The chain has TRBV5-1 and TRBJ1-2; D might be TRBD1 (5 bases). CDR3 length: 14 amino acids. Germline CDR1 reads SGHRS; CDR2 reads YFSETQ. V lost 0 bases and J 8 bases, leaving 14 bases between the germline ends.

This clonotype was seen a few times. The CDR3 bases are TGTGCCAGCAGCGTAGATCCAGCTAACTATGGCTACACCTTC. It translates to CASSVDPANYGYTF. J is TRBJ1-2 and V is TRBV9; D unclear. CDR1 is SGDLS, CDR2 YYNGEE, per germline. V was trimmed by 0 bases and J by 0 bases, leaving 6 bases between them. The CDR3 length is 14 residues.

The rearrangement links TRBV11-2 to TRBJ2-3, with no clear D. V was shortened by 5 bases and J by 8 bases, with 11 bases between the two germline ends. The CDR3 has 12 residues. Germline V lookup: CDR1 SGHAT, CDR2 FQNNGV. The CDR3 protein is CASSPQRGTQYF. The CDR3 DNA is TGTGCCAGCAGCCCCCAGAGAGGTACGCAGTATTTT.

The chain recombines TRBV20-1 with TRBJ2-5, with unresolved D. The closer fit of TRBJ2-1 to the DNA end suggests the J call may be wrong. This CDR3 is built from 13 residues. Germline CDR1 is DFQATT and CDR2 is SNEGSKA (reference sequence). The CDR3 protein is CSARVPSNPEQFF. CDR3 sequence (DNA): TGCAGTGCTAGAGTCCCCAGCAACCCCGAGCAGTTCTTC.

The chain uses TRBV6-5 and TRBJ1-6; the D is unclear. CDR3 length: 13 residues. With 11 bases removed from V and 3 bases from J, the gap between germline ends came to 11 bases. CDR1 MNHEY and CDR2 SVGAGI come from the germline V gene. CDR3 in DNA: TGTGCCTCGGCGAACAACTATAATTCACCCCTCCACTTT. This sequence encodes CASANNYNSPLHF.

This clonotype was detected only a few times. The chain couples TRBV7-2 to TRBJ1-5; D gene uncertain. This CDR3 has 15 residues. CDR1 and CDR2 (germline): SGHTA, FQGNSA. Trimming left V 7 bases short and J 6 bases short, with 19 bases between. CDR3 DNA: TGTGCCAGCACCCCATGGACCGGATCAGGTCAGCCCCAGCATTTT. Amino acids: CASTPWTGSGQPQHF.

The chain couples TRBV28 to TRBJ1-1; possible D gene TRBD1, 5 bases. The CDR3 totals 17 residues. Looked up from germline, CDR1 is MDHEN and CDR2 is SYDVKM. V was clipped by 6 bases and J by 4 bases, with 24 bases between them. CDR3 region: CASRDGRGGLRTTEAFF. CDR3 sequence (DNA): TGTGCCAGCAGAGATGGACGGGGCGGATTACGAACCACTGAAGCTTTCTTT.

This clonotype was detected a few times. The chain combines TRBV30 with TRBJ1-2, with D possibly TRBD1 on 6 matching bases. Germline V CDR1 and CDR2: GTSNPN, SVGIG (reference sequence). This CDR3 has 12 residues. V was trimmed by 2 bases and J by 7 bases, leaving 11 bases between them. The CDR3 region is CAWSINRVGYTF. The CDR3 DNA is TGTGCCTGGAGTATCAACAGGGTTGGCTACACCTTC.

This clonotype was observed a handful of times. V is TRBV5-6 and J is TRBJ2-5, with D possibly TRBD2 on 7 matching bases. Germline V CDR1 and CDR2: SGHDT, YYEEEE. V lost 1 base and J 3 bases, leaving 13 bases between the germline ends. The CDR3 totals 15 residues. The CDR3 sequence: CASSLSWGGEETQYF. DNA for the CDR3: TGTGCCAGCAGCTTGTCGTGGGGGGGCGAAGAGACCCAGTACTTC. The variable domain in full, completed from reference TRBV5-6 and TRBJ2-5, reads DAGVTQSPTHLIKTRGQQVTLRCSPKSGHDTVSWYQQALGQGPQFIFQYYEEEERQRGNFPDRFSGHQFPNYSSELNVNALLLGDSALYLCASSLSWGGEETQYFGPGTRLLVL.

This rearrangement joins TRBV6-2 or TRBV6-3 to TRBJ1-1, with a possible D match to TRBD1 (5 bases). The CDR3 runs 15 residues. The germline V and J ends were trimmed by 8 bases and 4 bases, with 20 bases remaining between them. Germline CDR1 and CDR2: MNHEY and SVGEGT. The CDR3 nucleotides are TGTGCCAGCCACGTGCGGGGCCGTCCTATCACTGAAGCTTTCTTT. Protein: CASHVRGRPITEAFF.

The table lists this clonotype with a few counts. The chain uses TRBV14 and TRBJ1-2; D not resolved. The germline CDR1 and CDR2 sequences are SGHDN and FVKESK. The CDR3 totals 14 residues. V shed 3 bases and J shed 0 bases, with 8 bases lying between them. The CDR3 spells CASSHGPTNYGYTF. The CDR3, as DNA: TGTGCCAGCAGCCACGGACCAACTAACTATGGCTACACCTTC.

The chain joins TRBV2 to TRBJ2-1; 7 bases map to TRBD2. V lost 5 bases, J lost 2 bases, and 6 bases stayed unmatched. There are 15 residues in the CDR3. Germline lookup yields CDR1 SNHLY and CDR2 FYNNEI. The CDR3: CASSNQRGPYNEQFF. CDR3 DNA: TGTGCCAGCAGTAACCAGCGGGGACCCTACAATGAGCAGTTCTTC.

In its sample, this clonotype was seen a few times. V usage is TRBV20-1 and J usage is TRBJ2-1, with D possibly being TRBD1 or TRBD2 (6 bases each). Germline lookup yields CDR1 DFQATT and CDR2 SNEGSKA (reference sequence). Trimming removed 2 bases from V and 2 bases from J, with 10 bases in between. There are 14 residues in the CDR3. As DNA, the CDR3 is TGCAGTGCTAGAAGAGGGGGGCCCTACAATGAGCAGTTCTTC. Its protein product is CSARRGGPYNEQFF.

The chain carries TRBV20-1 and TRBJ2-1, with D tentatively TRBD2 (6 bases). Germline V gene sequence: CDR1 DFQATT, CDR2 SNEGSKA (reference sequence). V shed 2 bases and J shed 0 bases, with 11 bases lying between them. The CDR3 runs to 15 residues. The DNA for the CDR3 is TGCAGTGCTAGAACTCGGGGGAGCTCCTACAATGAGCAGTTCTTC. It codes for CSARTRGSSYNEQFF.

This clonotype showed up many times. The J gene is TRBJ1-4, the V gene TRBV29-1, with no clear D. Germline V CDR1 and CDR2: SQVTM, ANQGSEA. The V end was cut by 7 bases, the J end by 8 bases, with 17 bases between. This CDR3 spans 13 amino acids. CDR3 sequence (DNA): TGCAGCGCCGAGGGAGGGAACGTCGAAAAACTGTTTTTT. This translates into CSAEGGNVEKLFF.

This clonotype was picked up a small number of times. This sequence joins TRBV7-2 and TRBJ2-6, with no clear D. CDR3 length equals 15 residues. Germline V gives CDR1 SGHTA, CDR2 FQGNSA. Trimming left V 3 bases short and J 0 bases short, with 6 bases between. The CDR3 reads CASSLQTSGANVLTF. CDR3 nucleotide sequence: TGTGCCAGCAGCTTGCAGACCTCTGGGGCCAACGTCCTGACTTTC.

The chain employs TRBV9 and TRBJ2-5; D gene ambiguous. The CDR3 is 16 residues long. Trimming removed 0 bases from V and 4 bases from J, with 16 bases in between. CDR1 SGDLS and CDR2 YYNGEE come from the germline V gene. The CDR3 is CASSVGVGVRRETQYF. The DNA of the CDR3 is TGTGCCAGCAGCGTAGGGGTCGGCGTTAGGAGAGAGACCCAGTACTTC.

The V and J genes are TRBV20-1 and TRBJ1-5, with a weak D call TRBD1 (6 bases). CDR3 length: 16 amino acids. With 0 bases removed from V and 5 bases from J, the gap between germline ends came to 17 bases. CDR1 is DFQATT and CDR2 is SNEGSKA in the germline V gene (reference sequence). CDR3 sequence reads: CSARETGGPRDQPQHF. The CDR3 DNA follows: TGCAGTGCTAGAGAGACGGGGGGCCCCAGGGATCAGCCCCAGCATTTT.

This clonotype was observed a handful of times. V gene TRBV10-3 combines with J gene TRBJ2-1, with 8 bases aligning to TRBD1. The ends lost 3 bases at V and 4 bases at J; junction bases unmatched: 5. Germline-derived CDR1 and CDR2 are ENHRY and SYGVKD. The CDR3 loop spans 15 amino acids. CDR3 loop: CAISEPGGRYNEQFF. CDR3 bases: TGTGCCATCAGTGAACCAGGGGGCCGTTACAATGAGCAGTTCTTC.